One and the same sample provided the 20 T cell receptor beta chains below, sequenced in a study of cytotoxic CD8 clonotypes in ibrutinib-treated CLL. TCRdb's copy holds only in-frame clones and misses some; the assay was immunoSEQ multiplex PCR. The table has about 270,000 clones, roughly three quarters seen once; the top ten hold about 5.7%. Sequenced material: PBMCs, taken at disease progression, from a patient treated with ibrutinib. The receptors shown here come from a human donor with chronic lymphocytic leukemia.

This chain uses TRBV4-3 with TRBJ1-3, with D uncertain. V gave up 3 bases and J gave up 0 bases, with 12 bases separating them. This CDR3 has 16 amino acids. Germline CDR1 reads LGHNA; CDR2 reads YSLEER. CDR3 DNA sequence: TGCGCCAGCAGCCAGGAGGAGGTACGCTCTGGAAACACCATATATTTT. The encoded protein is CASSQEEVRSGNTIYF.

V is TRBV7-2 and J is TRBJ2-7, with 8 bases identical to TRBD1. Germline lookup yields CDR1 SGHTA and CDR2 FQGNSA. This CDR3 spans 14 amino acids. The V segment lost 5 bases and the J segment 6 bases; nucleotides outside the gene matches: 9. The CDR3 loop is CASSRDRGSSEQYF. The CDR3 DNA follows: TGTGCCAGCAGCCGAGACAGGGGATCTAGCGAGCAGTACTTC.

The CDR3 reads CASSIQTGRETQYF. The CDR3 bases are TGTGCCAGTAGTATACAGACAGGGAGAGAGACCCAGTACTTC. The chain joins TRBV19 to TRBJ2-5; 7 bases are shared with TRBD1. Per the germline V gene, CDR1 is LNHDA and CDR2 is SQIVND (reference sequence). V was pared by 2 bases and J by 4 bases, with 4 bases of the junction left unmatched. CDR3 length: 14 amino acids.

This clone was seen only a few times. V gene TRBV10-3 combines with J gene TRBJ2-7; TRBD1 aligns across 11 bases. The CDR3 covers 12 residues. V shed 7 bases and J 5 bases; nucleotides not matched to a gene: 1. In germline, CDR1 is ENHRY, CDR2 SYGVKD. Here the CDR3 reads CAIKGQGDEQYF. In nucleotides, the CDR3 is TGTGCCATCAAGGGACAGGGGGACGAGCAGTACTTC.

This clone was observed a handful of times. This chain connects TRBV5-1 to TRBJ1-6; TRBD1 matches at 9 bases. V trimming: 0 bases; J trimming: 5 bases; junction bases outside the gene matches: 3. CDR1 and CDR2 (germline): SGHRS, YFSETQ. This CDR3 region has 16 residues. DNA of the CDR3: TGCGCCAGCAGCTTGGCCGGGACAGGGCATAATTCACCCCTCCACTTT. It specifies CASSLAGTGHNSPLHF.

The genes are TRBV7-9 and TRBJ1-5; no firm D call. CDR3 length: 12 amino acids. Trimming took 5 bases from V and 6 from J, leaving 8 bases between them. Per germline, CDR1 SEHNR and CDR2 FQNEAQ (reference sequence). The chain's CDR3 is CASSHRGQPQHF. In DNA form, the CDR3 reads TGTGCCAGCAGCCACCGGGGTCAGCCCCAGCATTTT.

V usage is TRBV10-3 and J usage is TRBJ1-5; no clear D gene. The CDR3 loop spans 14 amino acids. The germline CDR1 and CDR2 sequences are ENHRY and SYGVKD. V gave up 3 bases and J gave up 7 bases, with 13 bases separating them. The CDR3 bases are TGTGCCATCAGTGAAGAGGGCGCGGGACAGCCCCAGCATTTT. Translation: CAISEEGAGQPQHF.

The J gene is TRBJ2-3, the V gene TRBV29-1, with D unclear. The CDR3 sequence is 12 residues long. Trimming removed 6 bases at V and 4 bases at J, with 11 bases between. Per the germline V gene, CDR1 is SQVTM and CDR2 is ANQGSEA. The CDR3 protein is CSVVKPADTQYF. Here the CDR3 DNA reads TGCAGCGTAGTTAAACCGGCAGATACGCAGTATTTT.

The chain employs TRBV7-3 and TRBJ1-2, with D uncertain. The germline V and J ends were trimmed by 2 bases and 4 bases, with 8 bases remaining between them. Germline V lookup: CDR1 SGHTA, CDR2 FQGTGA. CDR3 size: 13 residues. The CDR3 DNA reads TGTGCCAGCAGCTTATTACCCGGCTATGGCTACACCTTC. Translated, it gives CASSLLPGYGYTF.

V usage is TRBV11-2 and J usage is TRBJ2-7; 12 bases are shared with TRBD2. The CDR3 runs to 16 residues. The ends lost 7 bases at V and 4 bases at J; junction bases unmatched: 11. The germline V gene has CDR1 SGHAT and CDR2 FQNNGV. CDR3 protein: CASTKDPSGRGYEQYF. The CDR3 coding sequence is TGTGCCAGCACCAAAGACCCTAGCGGGAGGGGGTACGAGCAGTACTTC.

The gene calls are TRBV5-1 and TRBJ2-1, with unresolved D. The germline V gene encodes CDR1 SGHRS and CDR2 YFSETQ. Trimming took off 6 bases at V and 2 bases at J, with 6 bases between the two ends. The CDR3 has 12 residues. CDR3 residues: CASTTAYNEQFF. The CDR3 bases are TGCGCCAGCACAACAGCCTACAATGAGCAGTTCTTC.

The chain is built from TRBV7-2 and TRBJ1-3; no clear D. This CDR3 contains 12 residues. CDR1 SGHTA and CDR2 FQGNSA come from the germline V gene. The germline V and J ends were trimmed by 2 bases and 9 bases, with 8 bases remaining between them. DNA of the CDR3: TGTGCCAGCAGCTTACCGAGCAGCACCATATATTTT. Residues: CASSLPSSTIYF.

In its sample, this clone was seen once. J is TRBJ1-5 and V is TRBV29-1; TRBD1 matches 9 bases. CDR3 length: 14 amino acids. J was trimmed by 0 bases and V by 6 bases; bases with no gene match: 3. Germline V gene sequence: CDR1 SQVTM, CDR2 ANQGSEA. In DNA, the CDR3 is TGCAGCGTCGGGACAGGGCTTAGCAATCAGCCCCAGCATTTT. Translated: CSVGTGLSNQPQHF.

A remark on this clone: Other DNA sequences within the sample encode an identical CDR3. The rearrangement uses TRBV7-8 and TRBJ2-7; perhaps TRBD2 as D (6 bases). The CDR3 loop spans 14 amino acids. Germline V gives CDR1 SGHVS, CDR2 FQNEAQ. Between the trimmed V and J ends, which lost 5 bases and 4 bases, there was a span of 15 bases. As DNA, the CDR3 is TGTGCCAGCAGCCTAGTGGGGGGACCTTACGAGCAGTACTTC. This translates into CASSLVGGPYEQYF. Complete variable domain (other parts from reference TRBV7-8 and TRBJ2-7): GAGVSQSPRYKVAKRGQDVALRCDPISGHVSLFWYQQALGQGPEFLTYFQNEAQLDKSGLPSDRFFAERPEGSVSTLKIQRTQQEDSAVYLCASSLVGGPYEQYFGPGTRLTVT.

The chain combines TRBV27 with TRBJ2-5, with TRBD1 matching 7 bases. Trimming removed 5 bases from V and 2 bases from J; junction bases left unmatched: 11. The CDR3 has 16 amino acids. CDR1 and CDR2 (germline): MNHEY, SMNVEV (reference sequence). Written as DNA, the CDR3 is TGTGCCAGCAGTAGACAGGGTCTTGAGGGGCAAGAGACCCAGTACTTC. Its protein product is CASSRQGLEGQETQYF.

This clone was counted between two and nine times. The chain uses TRBV29-1 and TRBJ1-1; tentatively, D is TRBD1 (6 bases). This CDR3 is built from 12 residues. With 5 bases removed from V and 3 bases from J, the gap between germline ends came to 10 bases. Germline-derived CDR1 and CDR2 are SQVTM and ANQGSEA. The CDR3 nucleotides are TGCAGCGTTTCAGGGGCGCACACTGAAGCTTTCTTT. Translated: CSVSGAHTEAFF. The full variable domain, in which reference TRBV29-1 and TRBJ1-1 provide the parts outside the CDR3, is SAVISQKPSRDICQRGTSLTIQCQVDSQVTMMFWYRQQPGQSLTLIATANQGSEATYESGFVIDKFPISRPNLTFSTLTVSNMSPEDSSIYLCSVSGAHTEAFFGQGTRLTVV.

This clone was seen a handful of times. The chain links TRBV5-1 to TRBJ2-3, with 10 bases fitting TRBD1. The V gene's germline CDR1 is SGHRS and CDR2 YFSETQ. V trimming: 0 bases; J trimming: 4 bases; junction bases outside the gene matches: 5. The CDR3 spans 16 residues. The CDR3 spells CASSLATGGIADTQYF. In DNA, the CDR3 is TGCGCCAGCAGCTTGGCGACAGGGGGCATCGCAGATACGCAGTATTTT. Supplemented by reference TRBV5-1 and TRBJ2-3, the full variable domain reads KAGVTQTPRYLIKTRGQQVTLSCSPISGHRSVSWYQQTPGQGLQFLFEYFSETQRNKGNFPGRFSGRQFSNSRSEMNVSTLELGDSALYLCASSLATGGIADTQYFGPGTRLTVL.

This clone was seen more than once but under ten times. The CDR3: CASSGDGMNSPLHF. CDR3 DNA: TGTGCCAGCAGTGGCGACGGTATGAATTCACCCCTCCACTTT. The rearrangement joins TRBV6-5 to TRBJ1-6; no clear D gene. The CDR3 is 14 residues long. With 5 bases removed from V and 7 bases from J, the gap between germline ends came to 12 bases. Germline V gives CDR1 MNHEY, CDR2 SVGAGI.

In this sample, this clone turned up once. V gene TRBV7-6 combines with J gene TRBJ1-5, with TRBD1 matching 9 bases. This CDR3 is 15 amino acids long. In germline, CDR1 is SGHVS, CDR2 FNYEAQ. The ends lost 5 bases at V and 6 bases at J; junction bases unmatched: 8. The CDR3 DNA sequence: TGTGCCAGCAGCCCACAGGGGGCGTTGGGTCAGCCCCAGCATTTT. It yields the protein CASSPQGALGQPQHF.

As DNA, the CDR3 is TGTGCCAGCACTTCGGGACAGGGTAACGAGCAGTACTTC. It encodes CASTSGQGNEQYF. This chain joins TRBV19 and TRBJ2-7; 9 nucleotides match TRBD1. The CDR3 has 13 amino acids. Germline-derived CDR1 and CDR2 are LNHDA and SQIVND (reference sequence). With 9 bases clipped from V and 5 bases from J, the junction kept 8 bases outside the gene matches.